The 22 T cell receptor beta chains reported below all come from one sample, sequenced in a study of blood T cells in healthy people across ages. The second PCR ran about 6 to 11 cycles with a sample-barcoded 5' primer and J-beta primers. TCRdb independently ran MiXCR on the 5' RACE reads; one entry per CDR3 protein. The table records 1 million to 1.2 million distinct CDR3 sequences, more than 30% of them present only once. Sample: blood. The receptor set was obtained from a man aged 18 to 29 in good health.

This clonotype has at least ten counts. The chain is built from TRBV9 and TRBJ1-2; D may be TRBD1 (6 bases). Germline V gene sequence: CDR1 SGDLS, CDR2 YYNGEE. This CDR3 is built from 14 residues. Trimming removed 2 bases from V and 8 bases from J, with 16 bases in between. The CDR3 loop reads CASSVTGGAGGYTF. The CDR3 DNA sequence: TGTGCCAGCAGCGTTACTGGGGGCGCGGGAGGCTACACCTTC.

This clonotype occurred a few times. The J gene is TRBJ2-7, the V gene TRBV6-5; D is possibly TRBD1 or TRBD2 (5 bases each). Germline V gene lookup returns CDR1 MNHEY and CDR2 SVGAGI. V was pared by 0 bases and J by 3 bases, with 9 bases between. This CDR3 has 14 amino acids. The CDR3 here is CASSYSPGGYEQYF. CDR3 coding DNA: TGTGCCAGCAGTTACTCCCCTGGGGGCTACGAGCAGTACTTC.

This clonotype occurred a few times. The V call is TRBV12-3 or TRBV12-4, the J call TRBJ2-7; 11 bases align to TRBD2. Trimming took 5 bases from V and 2 from J; bases not matched to a gene: 2. CDR3 size: 14 residues. The CDR3 DNA reads TGTGCCAGCAGTACTAGCGGGGGTCCCTACGAGCAGTACTTC. Translation gives CASSTSGGPYEQYF.

This rearrangement joins TRBV6-5 to TRBJ2-7, with D perhaps TRBD1 or TRBD2 (5 bases each). V lost 6 bases, J lost 2 bases, and 17 bases lay in between. Germline V CDR1 and CDR2: MNHEY, SVGAGI. This CDR3 has 15 amino acids. CDR3 protein: CASSLTGTVTYEQYF. For the CDR3, the DNA is TGTGCCAGCAGCTTAACCGGGACCGTCACCTACGAGCAGTACTTC.

This clonotype was recorded a few times. The chain combines TRBV6-5 with TRBJ2-7; TRBD1 aligns across 7 bases. Germline CDR1 MNHEY, CDR2 SVGAGI. V dropped 0 bases and J dropped 3; count of bases not matched to a gene: 2. The CDR3 is made up of 14 amino acids. This CDR3 reads CASSYSDRDYEQYF. The CDR3 DNA sequence: TGTGCCAGCAGTTACTCAGACAGGGACTACGAGCAGTACTTC.

A few counts support this clonotype. V and J are TRBV5-1 and TRBJ2-3; 7 nucleotides line up with TRBD1. The germline gives CDR1 SGHRS, CDR2 YFSETQ. The CDR3 contains 17 residues. V lost 6 bases and J lost 2; bases outside the gene matches: 15. The CDR3 nucleotides read TGCGCCAGCATCTCTGCCCCGGGACAGCGATTCACAGATACGCAGTATTTT. It encodes CASISAPGQRFTDTQYF.

This clonotype was observed a handful of times. J is TRBJ1-1 and V is TRBV5-1; 10 nucleotides align to TRBD1. Germline V lookup: CDR1 SGHRS, CDR2 YFSETQ. J was trimmed by 1 base and V by 3 bases; bases with no gene match: 3. This CDR3 is 15 amino acids long. For the CDR3, the DNA is TGCGCCAGCAGCTGGACAGGGGGGAAGAACACTGAAGCTTTCTTT. Protein product: CASSWTGGKNTEAFF.

This clonotype was seen a few times. The chain links TRBV12-3 or TRBV12-4 to TRBJ1-2, with unresolved D. Trimming removed 5 bases at V and 4 bases at J, with 17 bases between. CDR3 length equals 15 residues. The CDR3 is CASSANQSPTYGYTF. In nucleotides, the CDR3 is TGTGCCAGCAGTGCCAATCAGTCGCCAACCTATGGCTACACCTTC.

This chain links TRBV6-2 or TRBV6-3 with TRBJ2-1; a weak D match, TRBD2 (7 bases). The CDR3 loop spans 15 amino acids. Germline V gene lookup returns CDR1 MNHEY and CDR2 SVGEGT. The V end lost 6 bases, the J end lost 5 bases, and 17 bases lay between the germline ends. The CDR3 spells CASSPWEGGNNEQFF. The CDR3 DNA sequence: TGTGCCAGCAGCCCCTGGGAGGGGGGAAACAATGAGCAGTTCTTC.

This clonotype was picked up a small number of times. The V call is TRBV20-1, the J call TRBJ1-2; the match to TRBD1 covers 8 bases. Germline CDR1 reads DFQATT; CDR2 reads SNEGSKA (reference sequence). V lost 2 bases and J lost 7; bases outside the gene matches: 15. The CDR3 loop spans 16 amino acids. CDR3 amino acids: CSARPPGQGGASGYTF. As DNA, the CDR3 is TGCAGTGCTAGACCCCCAGGACAGGGAGGCGCGAGTGGCTACACCTTC.

With regard to this clonotype: Relative to the germline gene, one junction end is altered; a read error may explain this. This rearrangement joins TRBV4-2 to TRBJ1-4; TRBD1 matches 9 bases. Germline CDR1 and CDR2: LGHNA and YNFKEQ. CDR3 length: 17 residues. The CDR3 reads CASSQEVTGGTSEKLFF. Written as DNA, the CDR3 is TGTGCCAGCAGCCAAGAAGTGACAGGGGGAACTAGTGAAAAACTGTTTTTT.

This rearrangement joins TRBV19 to TRBJ1-5; tentative D call: TRBD1 (5 bases). The length of the CDR3 is 13 residues. CDR1 and CDR2 (germline): LNHDA, SQIVND (reference sequence). Deletions cut 5 bases from V and 7 bases from J, with 12 bases between. CDR3 in amino acids: CASSGQGRQPQHF. CDR3 bases: TGTGCCAGTAGTGGGCAGGGACGACAGCCCCAGCATTTT.

Only a few counts were recorded for this clonotype. The chain links TRBV7-9 to TRBJ2-7, with D maybe TRBD1 (6 bases). Looked up from germline, CDR1 is SEHNR and CDR2 is FQNEAQ (reference sequence). This CDR3 is built from 15 residues. V lost 3 bases and J 2 bases, leaving 14 bases between the germline ends. DNA of the CDR3: TGTGCCAGCAGCTTTTTCGGCGACAGGACCTACGAGCAGTACTTC. Amino acids: CASSFFGDRTYEQYF.

Turning to this clonotype: A much larger clone differs by one base, so this may be a read error. This rearrangement joins TRBV11-2 to TRBJ1-4, with D unresolved. The CDR3 length is 11 residues. Germline CDR1 SGHAT, CDR2 FQNNGV. V was pared by 2 bases and J by 6 bases, with 1 base between. This CDR3 is CASSLYEKLFF. The CDR3 nucleotides are TGTGCCAGCAGCTTATATGAAAAACTGTTTTTT.

For this clonotype: This clone may be a read error of a much larger clone one base away. This sequence joins TRBV24-1 and TRBJ1-2; no clear D gene. The CDR3 totals 15 residues. Germline CDR1 is KGHDR and CDR2 is SFDVKD. CDR3 nucleotide sequence: TGTACCACCAGTGAATACACAAACGGGATCTATGGCTACACCTTC. This sequence encodes CTTSEYTNGIYGYTF.

There are a few counts of this clonotype. The chain recombines TRBV13 with TRBJ2-1; weak D call: TRBD1 (6 bases). This CDR3 spans 13 amino acids. V was cut by 8 bases and J by 5 bases, with 13 bases left in between. Germline assignment: CDR1 PRHDT and CDR2 FYEKMQ (reference sequence). As DNA, the CDR3 is TGTGCCAGCTACAGGGTAACCCACAATGAGCAGTTCTTC. Encoded protein: CASYRVTHNEQFF.

The rearrangement uses TRBV9 and TRBJ2-3, with 9 bases fitting TRBD1. Germline trimming cut 8 bases from V and 3 bases from J; bases unmatched to any gene: 19. The length of the CDR3 is 18 residues. Germline V gives CDR1 SGDLS, CDR2 YYNGEE. CDR3 sequence: CARYPGSLTGGRTDTQYF. As DNA, the CDR3 is TGTGCCAGATACCCGGGATCGTTGACAGGGGGTAGGACAGATACGCAGTATTTT.

DNA for the CDR3: TGTGCCACCGGGACTAGCGGGGCGGACAATGAGCAGTACTTC. This encodes CATGTSGADNEQYF. V and J are TRBV10-3 and TRBJ2-7, with TRBD2 matching over 13 bases. This CDR3 is built from 14 residues. The germline gives CDR1 ENHRY, CDR2 SYGVKD. With V trimmed by 10 bases and J by 7 bases, 10 bases remained unmatched.

V and J are TRBV5-1 and TRBJ2-7; tentatively, D is TRBD1 or TRBD2 (5 bases each). This CDR3 comprises 15 residues. V was shortened by 2 bases and J by 1 base, with 13 bases between the two germline ends. Germline V gene data show CDR1 as SGHRS and CDR2 as YFSETQ. The CDR3 DNA reads as TGCGCCAGCAGCTTAGAAGGGGACCAGTCCTACGAGCAGTACTTC. Its translation is CASSLEGDQSYEQYF.

This clonotype showed up just a few times. The chain carries TRBV6-1 and TRBJ2-1; D is ambiguous. CDR1 MNHNS and CDR2 SASEGT come from the germline V gene. Trimming cost V 11 bases and J 1 base, with 6 bases left between them. The CDR3 is 11 residues long. CDR3 protein: CAGSSYNEQFF. The DNA for the CDR3 is TGTGCCGGAAGTTCCTACAATGAGCAGTTCTTC.

V usage is TRBV6-2 or TRBV6-3 and J usage is TRBJ1-1; D gene unclear. The CDR3 runs to 13 residues. V lost 6 bases and J lost 6, with 14 bases in between. CDR1 and CDR2 (germline): MNHEY, SVGEGT. The CDR3 is CASRWRPAAEAFF. The DNA for the CDR3 is TGTGCCAGCAGATGGAGGCCTGCGGCTGAAGCTTTCTTT.

This clonotype was seen more than once but under ten times. V usage is TRBV6-1 and J usage is TRBJ2-5, with D unclear. The germline V gene encodes CDR1 MNHNS and CDR2 SASEGT. Trimming cost V 5 bases and J 1 base, with 11 bases left between them. This CDR3 is built from 14 residues. DNA of the CDR3: TGTGCCAGCAGTTTGGCAGCGTTCCAAGAGACCCAGTACTTC. Residues: CASSLAAFQETQYF.